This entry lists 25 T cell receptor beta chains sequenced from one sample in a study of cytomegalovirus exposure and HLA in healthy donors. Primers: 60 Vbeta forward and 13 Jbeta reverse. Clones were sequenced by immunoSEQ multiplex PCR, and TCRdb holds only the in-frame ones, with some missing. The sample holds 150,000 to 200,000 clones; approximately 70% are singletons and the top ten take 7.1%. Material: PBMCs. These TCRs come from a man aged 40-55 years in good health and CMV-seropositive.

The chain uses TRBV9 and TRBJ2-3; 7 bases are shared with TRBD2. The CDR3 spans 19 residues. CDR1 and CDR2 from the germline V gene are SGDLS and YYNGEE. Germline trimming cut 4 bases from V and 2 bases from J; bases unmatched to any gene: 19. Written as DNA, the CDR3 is TGTGCCAGCAGCCCTTCCACCTGGACTAGAAGGGTTGACACAGATACGCAGTATTTT. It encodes CASSPSTWTRRVDTDTQYF.

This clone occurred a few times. DNA for the CDR3: TGTGCCAGCAGCTCAGGGGACACTGAAGCTTTCTTT. Translated: CASSSGDTEAFF. The J gene is TRBJ1-1, the V gene TRBV5-6; weak D call: TRBD1 (6 bases). The V gene's germline CDR1 is SGHDT and CDR2 YYEEEE. The CDR3 runs to 12 residues. Trimming cost V 3 bases and J 3 bases, with 6 bases left between them.

The CDR3 DNA sequence: TGCGCCAGCAGCCAAGTTACAGGGGGAACAGATACGCAGTATTTT. Translated: CASSQVTGGTDTQYF. This rearrangement joins TRBV4-3 to TRBJ2-3, with 8 positions matching TRBD1. The ends lost 1 base at V and 3 bases at J; junction bases unmatched: 3. Germline CDR1 reads LGHNA; CDR2 reads YSLEER. The CDR3 totals 15 residues.

The CDR3 is CASSPSFPPVNTEAFF. The CDR3 region has the DNA TGTGCCAGCAGTCCTAGTTTCCCCCCAGTGAACACTGAAGCTTTCTTT. V and J are TRBV6-6 and TRBJ1-1, with D unclear. Looked up from germline, CDR1 is MNHNY and CDR2 is SVGAGI (reference sequence). V lost 5 bases and J 0 bases, leaving 16 bases between the germline ends. The CDR3 is made up of 16 amino acids.

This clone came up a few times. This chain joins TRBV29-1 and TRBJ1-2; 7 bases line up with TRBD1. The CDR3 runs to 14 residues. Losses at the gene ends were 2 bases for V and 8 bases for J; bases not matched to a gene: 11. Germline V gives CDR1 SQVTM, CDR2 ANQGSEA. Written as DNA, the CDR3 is TGCAGCGTTGAAAGGGGGCGGAGGGGGGAAGGCTACACCTTC. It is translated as CSVERGRRGEGYTF.

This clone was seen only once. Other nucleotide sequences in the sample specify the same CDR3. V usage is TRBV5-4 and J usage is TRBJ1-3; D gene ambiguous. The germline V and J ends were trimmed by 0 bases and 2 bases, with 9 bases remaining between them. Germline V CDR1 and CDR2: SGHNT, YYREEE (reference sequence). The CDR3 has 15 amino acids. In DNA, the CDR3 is TGTGCCAGCAGCTTGGGAGGGAACACTGGAAACACCATATATTTT. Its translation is CASSLGGNTGNTIYF.

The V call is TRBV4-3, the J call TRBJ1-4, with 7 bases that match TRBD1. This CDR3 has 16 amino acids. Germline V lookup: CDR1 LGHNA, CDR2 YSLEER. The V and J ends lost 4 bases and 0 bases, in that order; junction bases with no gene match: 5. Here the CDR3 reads CASSLGQAATNEKLFF. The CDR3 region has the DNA TGCGCCAGCAGCCTCGGACAGGCTGCAACTAATGAAAAACTGTTTTTT.

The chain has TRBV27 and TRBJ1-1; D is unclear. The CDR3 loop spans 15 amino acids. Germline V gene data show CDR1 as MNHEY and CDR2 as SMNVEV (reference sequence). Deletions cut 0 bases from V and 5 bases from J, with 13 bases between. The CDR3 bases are TGTGCCAGCAGTTTATCCCGGCGAGGGTATACTGAAGCTTTCTTT. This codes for CASSLSRRGYTEAFF.

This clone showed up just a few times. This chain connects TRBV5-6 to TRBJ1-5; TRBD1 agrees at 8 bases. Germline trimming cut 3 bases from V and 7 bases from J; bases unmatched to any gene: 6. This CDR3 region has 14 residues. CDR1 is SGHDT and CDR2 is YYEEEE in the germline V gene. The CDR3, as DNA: TGTGCCAGCAGCTCGACAGGGGATCGGCAGCCCCAGCATTTT. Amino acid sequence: CASSSTGDRQPQHF.

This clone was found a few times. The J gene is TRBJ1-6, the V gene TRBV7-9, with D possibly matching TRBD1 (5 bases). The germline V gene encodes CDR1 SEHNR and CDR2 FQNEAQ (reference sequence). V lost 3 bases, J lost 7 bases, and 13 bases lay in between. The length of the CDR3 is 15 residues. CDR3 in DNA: TGTGCCAGCAGCTTCTCGGGACTCCAAAATTCACCCCTCCACTTT. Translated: CASSFSGLQNSPLHF.

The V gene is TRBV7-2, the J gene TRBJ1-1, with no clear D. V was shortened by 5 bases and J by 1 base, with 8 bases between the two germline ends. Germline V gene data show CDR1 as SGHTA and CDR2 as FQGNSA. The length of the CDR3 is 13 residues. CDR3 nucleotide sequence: TGTGCCAGCAGCCCGCGGCCGAACACTGAAGCTTTCTTT. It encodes CASSPRPNTEAFF.

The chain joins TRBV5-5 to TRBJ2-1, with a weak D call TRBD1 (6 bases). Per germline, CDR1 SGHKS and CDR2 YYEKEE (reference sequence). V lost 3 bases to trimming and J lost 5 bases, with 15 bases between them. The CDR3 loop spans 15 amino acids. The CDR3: CASSSTPRTDNEQFF. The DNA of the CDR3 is TGTGCCAGCAGCTCCACACCGCGGACAGACAATGAGCAGTTCTTC.

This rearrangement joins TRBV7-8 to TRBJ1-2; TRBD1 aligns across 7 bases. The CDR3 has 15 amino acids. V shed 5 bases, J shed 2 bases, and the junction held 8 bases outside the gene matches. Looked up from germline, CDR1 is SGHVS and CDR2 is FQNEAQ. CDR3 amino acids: CASSLDRVRNYGYTF. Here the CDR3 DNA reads TGTGCCAGCAGCCTCGACAGGGTGCGAAACTATGGCTACACCTTC.

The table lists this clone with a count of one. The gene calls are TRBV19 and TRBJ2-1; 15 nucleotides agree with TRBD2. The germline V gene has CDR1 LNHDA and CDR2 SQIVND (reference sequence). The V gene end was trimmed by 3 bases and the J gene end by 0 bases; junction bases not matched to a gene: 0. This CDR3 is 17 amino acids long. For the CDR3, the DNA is TGTGCCAGTAGTATGGGACTAGCGGGGGGCTCCTACAATGAGCAGTTCTTC. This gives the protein CASSMGLAGGSYNEQFF.

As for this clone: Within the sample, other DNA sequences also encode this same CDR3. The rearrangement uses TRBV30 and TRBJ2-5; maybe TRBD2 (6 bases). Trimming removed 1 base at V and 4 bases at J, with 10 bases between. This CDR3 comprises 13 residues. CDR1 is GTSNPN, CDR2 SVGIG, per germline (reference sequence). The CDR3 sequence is CAWSGHSGETQYF. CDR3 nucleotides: TGTGCCTGGAGTGGTCATAGCGGAGAGACCCAGTACTTC.

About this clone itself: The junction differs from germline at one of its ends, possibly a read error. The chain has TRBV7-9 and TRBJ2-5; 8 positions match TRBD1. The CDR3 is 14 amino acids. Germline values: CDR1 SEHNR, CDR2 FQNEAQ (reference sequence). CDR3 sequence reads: CSSSFGQGQETQYF. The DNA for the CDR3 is TGTTCCAGCAGCTTCGGACAGGGCCAAGAGACCCAGTACTTC. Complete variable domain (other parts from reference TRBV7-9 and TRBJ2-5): DTGVSQNPRHKITKRGQNVTFRCDPISEHNRLYWYRQTLGQGPEFLTYFQNEAQLEKSRLLSDRFSAERPKGSFSTLEIQRTEQGDSAMYLCSSSFGQGQETQYFGPGTRLLVL.

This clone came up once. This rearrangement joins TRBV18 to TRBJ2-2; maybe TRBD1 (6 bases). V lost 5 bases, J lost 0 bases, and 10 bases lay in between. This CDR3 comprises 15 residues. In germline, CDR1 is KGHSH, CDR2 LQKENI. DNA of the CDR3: TGTGCCAGCTCAACCCGGACAGCGAACACCGGGGAGCTGTTTTTT. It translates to CASSTRTANTGELFF.

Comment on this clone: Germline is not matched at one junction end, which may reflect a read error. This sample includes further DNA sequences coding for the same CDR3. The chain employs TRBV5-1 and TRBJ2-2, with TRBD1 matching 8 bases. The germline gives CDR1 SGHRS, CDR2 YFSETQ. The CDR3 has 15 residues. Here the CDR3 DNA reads TGCGCCAGCAGTTTGGACAGGGCAAACACCGGGGAGCTGTTTTTT. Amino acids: CASSLDRANTGELFF.

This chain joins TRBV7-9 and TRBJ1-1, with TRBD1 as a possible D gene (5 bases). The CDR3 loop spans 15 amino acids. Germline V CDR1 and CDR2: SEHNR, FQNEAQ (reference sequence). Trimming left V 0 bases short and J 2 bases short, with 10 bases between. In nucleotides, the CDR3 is TGTGCCAGCAGCTTAGCGGGAGGGGTAAACACTGAAGCTTTCTTT. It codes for CASSLAGGVNTEAFF.

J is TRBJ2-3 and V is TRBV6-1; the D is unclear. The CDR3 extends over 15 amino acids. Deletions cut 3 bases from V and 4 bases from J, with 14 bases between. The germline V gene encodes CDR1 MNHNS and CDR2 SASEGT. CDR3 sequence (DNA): TGTGCCAGCAGTGATCCGACTCCCGTGGCAGATACGCAGTATTTT. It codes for CASSDPTPVADTQYF.

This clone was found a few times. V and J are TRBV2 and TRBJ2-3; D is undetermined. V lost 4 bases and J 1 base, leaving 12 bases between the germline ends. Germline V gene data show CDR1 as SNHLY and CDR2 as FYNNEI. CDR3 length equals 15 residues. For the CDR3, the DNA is TGTGCCAGCAGTGGGGCCTACCTGGGCACAGATACGCAGTATTTT. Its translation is CASSGAYLGTDTQYF.

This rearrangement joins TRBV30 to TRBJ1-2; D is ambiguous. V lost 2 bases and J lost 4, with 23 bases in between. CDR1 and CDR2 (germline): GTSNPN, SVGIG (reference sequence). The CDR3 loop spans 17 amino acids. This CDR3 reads CAWSLNLEPILSYGYTF. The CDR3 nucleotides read TGTGCCTGGAGTTTAAACCTTGAACCGATTCTAAGCTATGGCTACACCTTC.

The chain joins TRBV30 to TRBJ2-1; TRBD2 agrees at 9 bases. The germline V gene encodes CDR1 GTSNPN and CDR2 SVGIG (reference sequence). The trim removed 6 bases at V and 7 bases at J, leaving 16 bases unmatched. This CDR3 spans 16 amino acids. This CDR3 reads CACRRATVAGANEQFF. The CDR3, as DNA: TGTGCCTGCCGGAGGGCCACGGTAGCGGGGGCGAATGAGCAGTTCTTC.

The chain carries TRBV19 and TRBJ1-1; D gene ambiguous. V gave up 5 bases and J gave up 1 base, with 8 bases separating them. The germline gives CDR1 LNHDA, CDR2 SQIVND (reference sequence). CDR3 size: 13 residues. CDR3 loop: CASSWEGNTEAFF. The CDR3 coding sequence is TGTGCCAGTAGTTGGGAGGGGAACACTGAAGCTTTCTTT.

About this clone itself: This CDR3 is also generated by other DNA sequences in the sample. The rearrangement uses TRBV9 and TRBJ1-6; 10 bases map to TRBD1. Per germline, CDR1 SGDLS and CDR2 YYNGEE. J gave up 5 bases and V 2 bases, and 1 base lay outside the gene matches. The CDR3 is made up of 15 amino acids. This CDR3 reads CASSVGTGDNSPLHF. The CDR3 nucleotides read TGTGCCAGCAGCGTTGGGACAGGGGATAATTCACCCCTCCACTTT. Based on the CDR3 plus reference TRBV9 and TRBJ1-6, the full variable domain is DSGVTQTPKHLITATGQRVTLRCSPRSGDLSVYWYQQSLDQGLQFLIQYYNGEERAKGNILERFSAQQFPDLHSELNLSSLELGDSALYFCASSVGTGDNSPLHFGNGTRLTVT.